These T cell receptor beta chains were read from a single sample in a study of shared clonotypes between healthy human individuals. TCRdb keeps only in-frame clones here, not all; method: immunoSEQ multiplex PCR. The data contain 2 million or so clones, 95% of them singletons. The sequenced sample was naive CD4+ T cells sorted from blood. The receptors derive from a man aged 18 to 29 in good health. Each CDR3 is given with its conserved first and last residue. A D gene is named only where the DNA matches it firmly. Where a row states a size, it is once, few, many or the class of an expanded clone; other rows omit it.

D gene,J gene,clone size,V gene,CDR3 protein,CDR3 DNA
TRBD1,TRBJ2-7,-,TRBV29-1,CSVEGTGHNEQYF,TGCAGCGTTGAAGGGACAGGGCACAACGAGCAGTACTTC
-,TRBJ1-4,-,TRBV7-2,CASSSDGEGEKLFF,TGTGCCAGCAGCTCGGACGGAGAAGGTGAAAAACTGTTTTTT
-,TRBJ1-2,-,TRBV7-8,CASSLAGAYYGYTF,TGTGCCAGCAGCTTAGCAGGGGCGTATTATGGCTACACCTTC
-,TRBJ2-7,-,TRBV18,CASSPPLSYEQYF,TGTGCCAGCTCACCACCTTTGTCCTACGAGCAGTACTTC
TRBD2,TRBJ2-1,-,TRBV6-1,CASRRTSVYNEQFF,TGTGCCAGTAGACGGACTAGCGTATACAATGAGCAGTTCTTC
TRBD1,TRBJ1-5,-,TRBV30,CASRQGANPQHF,TGTGCCTCCCGACAGGGGGCAAATCCCCAGCATTTT
TRBD2,TRBJ2-3,-,TRBV6-5,CASFPSGLDTQYF,TGTGCCAGTTTTCCTAGCGGCTTAGATACGCAGTATTTT
-,TRBJ2-7,-,TRBV7-9,CASSLQGNDEQYF,TGTGCCAGCAGCCTGCAGGGAAACGACGAGCAGTACTTC
TRBD1,TRBJ2-7,-,TRBV6-1,CASSLARDSIYEQYF,TGTGCCAGCAGCCTCGCCCGGGACAGTATTTACGAGCAGTACTTC
-,TRBJ2-2,-,TRBV6-1,CASSEGNTGELFF,TGTGCCAGCAGTGAGGGGAACACCGGGGAGCTGTTTTTT
-,TRBJ1-6,-,TRBV27,CASRQPLSYNSPLHF,TGTGCCAGCAGACAACCCCTATCTTATAATTCACCCCTCCACTTT
-,TRBJ2-1,-,TRBV28,CASSDGPGLLYNEQFF,TGTGCCAGCAGCGACGGGCCCGGGCTTCTCTACAATGAGCAGTTCTTC
-,TRBJ1-4,-,TRBV18,CASSPATIREKLFF,TGTGCCAGCTCACCAGCAACTATTAGAGAAAAACTGTTTTTT
TRBD1,TRBJ2-7,-,TRBV30,CAWTLKGQGAIGQYF,TGTGCCTGGACTTTAAAGGGACAGGGGGCCATCGGGCAGTACTTC
-,TRBJ1-3,-,TRBV7-2,CASSLGGRINTIYF,TGTGCCAGCAGCTTGGGTGGACGGATAAACACCATATATTTT
-,TRBJ2-7,once,TRBV19,CASVSKSYEQYF,TGTGCCAGTGTGAGTAAATCCTACGAGCAGTACTTC
TRBD1,TRBJ2-1,-,TRBV10-3,CAISTDRNNEQFF,TGTGCCATCAGTACGGACAGGAACAATGAGCAGTTCTTC
-,TRBJ2-7,-,TRBV19,CASKRQAVSYEQYF,TGTGCCAGTAAAAGGCAGGCCGTATCCTACGAGCAGTACTTC
TRBD1,TRBJ2-7,-,TRBV9,CASSVETGEAYEQYF,TGTGCCAGCAGCGTAGAAACAGGGGAAGCCTACGAGCAGTACTTC
TRBD1,TRBJ1-1,-,TRBV7-2,CASSSGGQGNTEAFF,TGTGCCAGCAGCTCCGGCGGACAGGGAAACACTGAAGCTTTCTTT
TRBD1,TRBJ1-1,-,TRBV2,CASSGFGDRGAEAFF,TGTGCCAGCAGTGGATTTGGGGACAGGGGTGCTGAAGCTTTCTTT
TRBD1,TRBJ2-2,once,TRBV18,CASSAPGGSNTGELFF,TGTGCCAGCTCAGCCCCAGGGGGCAGTAACACCGGGGAGCTGTTTTTT
TRBD2,TRBJ2-5,-,TRBV5-1,CASSLEGGVQETQYF,TGCGCCAGCAGCTTGGAGGGAGGGGTCCAAGAGACCCAGTACTTC
-,TRBJ1-2,-,TRBV7-8,CASSLEPLLLDGYTF,TGTGCCAGCAGCTTAGAACCCTTACTCCTCGATGGCTACACCTTC
-,TRBJ2-6,-,TRBV6-1,CASSERGIGSGANVLTF,TGTGCCAGCAGTGAAAGGGGGATAGGCTCTGGGGCCAACGTCCTGACTTTC
TRBD1,TRBJ2-7,-,TRBV30,CAWSRSWGQGEYEQYF,TGTGCCTGGAGTAGATCCTGGGGACAGGGGGAGTACGAGCAGTACTTC
TRBD2,TRBJ2-1,-,TRBV5-1,CASSSGGSYNEQFF,TGCGCCAGCAGTAGCGGGGGTTCCTACAATGAGCAGTTCTTC
TRBD2,TRBJ2-1,-,TRBV19,CASTVLAGGRDEQFF,TGTGCCAGTACCGTCCTAGCGGGAGGTAGGGATGAGCAGTTCTTC
-,TRBJ2-5,few,TRBV12-5,CASGPPTPHQETQYF,TGTGCTAGTGGACCCCCCACACCTCACCAAGAGACCCAGTACTTC
TRBD2,TRBJ2-7,-,TRBV7-2,CASSLDSSGGSYEQYF,TGTGCCAGCAGCTTAGATTCTAGCGGGGGATCCTACGAGCAGTACTTC
-,TRBJ2-5,once,TRBV30,CAWSRPGTKETQYF,TGTGCCTGGAGTAGACCCGGGACAAAAGAGACCCAGTACTTC
TRBD2,TRBJ2-5,-,TRBV5-1,CASSLVLAGGETQYF,TGCGCCAGCAGCTTGGTACTAGCGGGAGGGGAGACCCAGTACTTC
-,TRBJ1-5,-,TRBV5-6,CASSLSGVSNQPQHF,TGTGCCAGCAGCTTGTCAGGGGTCAGCAATCAGCCCCAGCATTTT
TRBD2,TRBJ2-7,-,TRBV7-8,CASSLSFLTSAFADEQYF,TGTGCCAGCAGCTTATCTTTTCTGACTAGCGCGTTTGCGGACGAGCAGTACTTC
-,TRBJ2-3,-,TRBV18,CASSPLLAPSTDTQYF,TGTGCCAGCTCACCACTTCTAGCGCCTAGCACAGATACGCAGTATTTT
TRBD1,TRBJ2-6,-,TRBV30,CATDRGFSGANVLTF,TGTGCTACGGACAGGGGGTTCTCTGGGGCCAACGTCCTGACTTTC
-,TRBJ2-3,-,TRBV4-1,CASSQVAGTHTDTQYF,TGCGCCAGCAGCCAAGTCGCCGGGACACACACAGATACGCAGTATTTT
TRBD1,TRBJ2-7,few,TRBV30,CAWSVKGGGDEQYF,TGTGCCTGGAGTGTAAAAGGGGGCGGCGACGAGCAGTACTTC
-,TRBJ1-5,-,TRBV10-3,CAISQVSGEPQHF,TGTGCCATCAGCCAGGTATCCGGGGAGCCCCAGCATTTT
-,TRBJ1-1,-,TRBV19,CASSIIQGGPEAFF,TGTGCCAGTAGTATAATCCAGGGCGGCCCTGAAGCTTTCTTT
-,TRBJ1-3,-,TRBV7-9,CASSLAGKTAGNTIYF,TGTGCCAGCAGCTTAGCGGGGAAGACCGCTGGAAACACCATATATTTT
-,TRBJ1-4,-,TRBV7-2,CASSLRGAGEKLFF,TGTGCCAGCAGCTTACGGGGGGCGGGAGAAAAACTGTTTTTT
TRBD1,TRBJ1-5,-,TRBV5-1,CASSEGAGAGQPQHF,TGCGCCAGCAGCGAGGGGGCGGGGGCCGGTCAGCCCCAGCATTTT
TRBD2,TRBJ2-5,-,TRBV6-5,CASRFSGGALETQYF,TGTGCCAGCAGGTTTAGCGGGGGGGCTCTAGAGACCCAGTACTTC
TRBD2,TRBJ2-7,-,TRBV29-1,CSVAGLAAYEQYF,TGCAGCGTTGCCGGACTAGCGGCTTACGAGCAGTACTTC
TRBD1,TRBJ2-7,-,TRBV6-5,CASSSLPGQGNVEQYF,TGTGCCAGCAGTTCCCTTCCGGGACAGGGAAATGTCGAGCAGTACTTC
-,TRBJ2-1,-,TRBV6-6,CASRPTGRGFSGEQFF,TGTGCCAGCAGGCCAACTGGACGGGGGTTTTCTGGTGAGCAGTTCTTC
-,TRBJ2-1,-,TRBV28,CASSSRVGSYNEQFF,TGTGCCAGCAGTTCCCGTGTTGGATCCTACAATGAGCAGTTCTTC
TRBD1,TRBJ1-2,-,TRBV19,CASSDQGEPNVFYGYTF,TGTGCCAGTAGCGACCAGGGGGAGCCAAATGTTTTCTATGGCTACACCTTC
TRBD2,TRBJ2-5,-,TRBV10-3,CAISAGLAGVHETQYF,TGTGCCATCAGTGCCGGACTAGCGGGAGTTCATGAGACCCAGTACTTC